This T cell receptor (beta chain) is drawn from a study of beta chain features in type 1 diabetes. Germline CDR1 MDHEN, CDR2 SYDVKM. CDR3 size: 15 residues. Trimming removed 5 bases from V and 1 base from J; junction bases left unmatched: 6. This clone was seen a few times. Its antigen is not identified. Investigators reverse transcribed all isolated RNA, so they sequenced expressed TCRB transcripts. Deep immunoSEQ sequencing covered naive, central memory and regulatory T cell samples. Produced via immunoSEQ multiplex PCR; TCRdb's table is partial and in-frame only. The repertoire holds approximately 600,000 clones, with around 12% as singletons. Study-wide results and caveats: Resolution of whether HLA type affects TCRB rearrangement was not achieved here. Moderate but significant shortening of TCRB CDR3s was recorded in all four CD4+ subsets from Type 1 diabetes patients.

The chain combines TRBV28 with TRBJ2-5; TRBD2 matches at 8 bases. The sample was naive CD4+ T cells from blood. The sequence came from a man aged 30-40 years with type 1 diabetes. CDR3 in amino acids: CASSPPGGSQETQYF. The CDR3 DNA reads TGTGCCAGCAGTCCCCCGGGGGGGTCCCAAGAGACCCAGTACTTC.